These 10 T cell receptor beta chains originate from one sample sequenced in a study of shared T cell receptors in the human thymus. Clones were read by immunoSEQ multiplex PCR, and TCRdb kept only the in-frame ones, dropping some. The data show about 660,000 clones, with 80% to 90% seen just once and more than 0.009% held by the top ten. These sequences were also reported in another study, on human thymus T cells.

The specimen sequenced was thymocytes. These receptors all stem from a boy younger than two with a congenital heart defect.

This chain uses TRBV11-3 with TRBJ2-1; maybe TRBD1 (6 bases). The length of the CDR3 is 13 residues. Germline lookup yields CDR1 SGHNT and CDR2 YENEEA. V gave up 5 bases and J gave up 9 bases, with 14 bases separating them. The CDR3 DNA reads TGTGCCAGCAGCCAGGGGACATCGGCTGAGCAGTTCTTC. Translated: CASSQGTSAEQFF. Full variable domain (rest looked up from reference TRBV11-3 and TRBJ2-1): EAGVVQSPRYKIIEKKQPVAFWCNPISGHNTLYWYLQNLGQGPELLIRYENEEAVDDSQLPKDRFSAERLKGVDSTLKIQPAELGDSAVYLCASSQGTSAEQFFGPGTRLTVL.

The V call is TRBV4-1, the J call TRBJ1-5; 8 bases match TRBD1. Germline CDR1 MGHRA, CDR2 YSYEKL. The ends lost 7 bases at V and 5 bases at J; junction bases unmatched: 10. This CDR3 is built from 15 residues. In DNA form, the CDR3 reads TGCGCCAGCACCCCTTCTCCAGGGGGCGATCAGCCCCAGCATTTT. It yields the protein CASTPSPGGDQPQHF.

V gene TRBV30 combines with J gene TRBJ2-2; D is possibly TRBD1 (6 bases). The V gene's germline CDR1 is GTSNPN and CDR2 SVGIG (reference sequence). V dropped 5 bases and J dropped 1 base, with 17 bases sitting between them. The CDR3 length is 16 residues. CDR3 nucleotides: TGTGCCTGGCTAGGGGCAGGGGCGAAGAACACCGGGGAGCTGTTTTTT. Its translation is CAWLGAGAKNTGELFF.

The chain links TRBV7-2 to TRBJ2-2; 11 bases fit TRBD2. The CDR3 totals 17 residues. The germline V gene encodes CDR1 SGHTA and CDR2 FQGNSA. V shed 5 bases, J shed 5 bases, and the junction held 10 bases outside the gene matches. The CDR3 sequence is CASSIPTSGVLTGELFF. In nucleotides, the CDR3 is TGTGCCAGCAGCATTCCGACTAGCGGGGTTCTAACCGGGGAGCTGTTTTTT.

The rearrangement links TRBV5-4 to TRBJ2-1, with TRBD2 matching 13 bases. The ends lost 4 bases at V and 8 bases at J; junction bases unmatched: 6. Germline values: CDR1 SGHNT, CDR2 YYREEE (reference sequence). This CDR3 is 15 amino acids long. The CDR3 DNA is TGTGCCAGCAGCCGGGGGACTAGCGGGATGGATGAGCAGTTCTTC. Its translation: CASSRGTSGMDEQFF.

This chain uses TRBV28 with TRBJ1-2; D ambiguous. Trimming shortened V by 4 bases and J by 5 bases, and 29 bases separated the two germline ends. This CDR3 is 19 amino acids long. Germline lookup yields CDR1 MDHEN and CDR2 SYDVKM. CDR3 DNA: TGTGCCAGCAGTTCTCCCTGGAAGGGAGAGATCCAACTCCCTTATGGCTACACCTTC. Its protein product is CASSSPWKGEIQLPYGYTF.

The chain combines TRBV7-2 with TRBJ1-1, with D hard to call. The CDR3 runs 14 residues. The V gene's germline CDR1 is SGHTA and CDR2 FQGNSA. V dropped 1 base and J dropped 4 bases, with 10 bases sitting between them. In nucleotides, the CDR3 is TGTGCCAGCAGCTTAGGTTCGGGGAGCACTGAAGCTTTCTTT. This translates into CASSLGSGSTEAFF. Using reference TRBV7-2 and TRBJ1-1 for the parts outside the CDR3, the full variable domain is GAGVSQSPSNKVTEKGKDVELRCDPISGHTALYWYRQSLGQGLEFLIYFQGNSAPDKSGLPSDRFSAERTGGSVSTLTIQRTQQEDSAVYLCASSLGSGSTEAFFGQGTRLTVV.

V is TRBV11-2 and J is TRBJ1-2; D call uncertain. CDR1 and CDR2 (germline): SGHAT, FQNNGV. V was pared by 6 bases and J by 3 bases, with 17 bases between. The CDR3 contains 15 residues. The CDR3 bases are TGTGCCAGCAGGACCGGGAGCTGGGGAGACTATGGCTACACCTTC. It encodes CASRTGSWGDYGYTF.

The V and J genes are TRBV5-1 and TRBJ1-2, with 7 bases identical to TRBD1. The CDR3 extends over 18 amino acids. V shed 4 bases and J 4 bases; nucleotides not matched to a gene: 19. Germline V lookup: CDR1 SGHRS, CDR2 YFSETQ. CDR3 in amino acids: CASSLARQGHPPFYGYTF. The CDR3 nucleotides are TGCGCCAGCAGCCTGGCCCGACAGGGCCACCCCCCCTTCTATGGCTACACCTTC.

This clone was seen a single time. The V and J genes are TRBV2 and TRBJ2-5, with D tentatively TRBD1 (6 bases). V was clipped by 4 bases and J by 5 bases, with 14 bases between them. The CDR3 is made up of 14 amino acids. Germline V lookup: CDR1 SNHLY, CDR2 FYNNEI. The CDR3 region is CASSALGAWETQYF. The DNA of the CDR3 is TGTGCCAGCAGTGCTTTGGGGGCCTGGGAGACCCAGTACTTC.